The rows below give T cell receptor beta chains drawn from one sample of a study of tumour-infiltrating T cells in Burkitt lymphoma. The table came from immunoSEQ multiplex PCR; TCRdb's copy has only in-frame clones and leaves some out. The repertoire consists of several thousand clones, with more than 65% occurring once and the leading ten covering roughly 39%. Sequenced input: tumor tissue. Receptors originate from a human donor with diffuse large B-cell lymphoma. The CDR3 runs from the conserved cysteine through the conserved F or W. The order of the fields is V gene, J gene, CDR3 length, CDR3 protein.

>TRBV4-1|TRBJ2-1|16
CASSPRGRGPDNEQFF
>TRBV9|TRBJ2-3|12
CASSVSGDTQYF
>TRBV7-2|TRBJ2-7|11
CASSLWGEQYF
>TRBV7-9|TRBJ2-7|12
CASSLGYYEQYF
>TRBV9|TRBJ2-1|16
CASTRGGRGGNNEQFF
>TRBV5-1|TRBJ2-3|17
CASSLRPSGVYTDTQYF
>TRBV28|TRBJ1-1|15
CASSPPTGMNTEAFF
>TRBV18|TRBJ2-3|13
CASSPTSTDTQYF
>TRBV6-5|TRBJ2-3|14
CASSSGGPTDTQYF
>TRBV5-6|TRBJ1-1|16
CASSSISDRQNTEAFF
>TRBV7-9|TRBJ1-6|14
CASSQGQGSSPLHF
>TRBV6-5|TRBJ1-1|14
CASSRTGGGTEAFF